Listed below are T cell receptor beta chains from one sample, sequenced in a study of vaccination effects on CD4 cells after COVID-19. No antigen is known for these receptors. The data were produced by immunoSEQ multiplex PCR, yet TCRdb's version contains in-frame clones alone and is incomplete. The repertoire holds about 55,000 clones, with roughly two thirds as singletons. The input for sequencing was CD4+ T cells from PBMCs cultured with SARS-CoV-2 spike peptides, taken before COVID-19 vaccination. These TCRs come from a human donor who received a COVID-19 vaccine. The CDR3 runs from the conserved cysteine through the conserved F or W. A D gene is named only where the DNA matches it firmly. Clone size appears in some rows only: once, few, many, or a class for an expanded clone.

abundance: .; j_gene: TRBJ2-7; d_gene: TRBD1; v_gene: TRBV7-2; CDR3aa: CASSRDRGSSYEQYF; CDR3nt: TGTGCCAGCAGCCGGGACAGGGGGAGCTCCTACGAGCAGTACTTC
abundance: .; j_gene: TRBJ2-7; d_gene: .; v_gene: TRBV2; CDR3aa: CASSGYYEQYF; CDR3nt: TGTGCCAGCAGTGGGTACTACGAGCAGTACTTC
abundance: .; j_gene: TRBJ2-1; d_gene: .; v_gene: TRBV18; CDR3aa: CASSPARTEQFF; CDR3nt: TGTGCCAGTTCCCCGGCGAGGACTGAGCAGTTCTTC
abundance: few; j_gene: TRBJ1-2; d_gene: TRBD1; v_gene: TRBV14; CDR3aa: CASSQAGTGGLYGYTF; CDR3nt: TGTGCCAGCAGCCAAGCCGGGACAGGGGGCCTCTATGGCTACACCTTC
abundance: few; j_gene: TRBJ2-2; d_gene: .; v_gene: TRBV28; CDR3aa: CASSGQTYTGELFF; CDR3nt: TGTGCCAGCAGCGGGCAGACATACACCGGGGAGCTGTTTTTT
abundance: once; j_gene: TRBJ2-2; d_gene: .; v_gene: TRBV7-2; CDR3aa: CASSWTENTGELFF; CDR3nt: TGTGCCAGCAGCTGGACGGAGAACACCGGGGAGCTGTTTTTT
abundance: .; j_gene: TRBJ2-1; d_gene: .; v_gene: TRBV3-1/TRBV3-2; CDR3aa: CASSQVYSYNEQFF; CDR3nt: TGTGCCAGCAGCCAAGTCTACTCCTACAATGAGCAGTTCTTC
abundance: once; j_gene: TRBJ2-3; d_gene: .; v_gene: TRBV19; CDR3aa: CASSITRTDTQYF; CDR3nt: TGTGCCAGTAGTATAACCCGGACAGATACGCAGTATTTT
abundance: .; j_gene: TRBJ1-6; d_gene: .; v_gene: TRBV5-1; CDR3aa: CASSLDPEDNSPLHF; CDR3nt: TGCGCCAGCAGCTTGGATCCGGAAGATAATTCACCCCTCCACTTT
abundance: .; j_gene: TRBJ2-5; d_gene: .; v_gene: TRBV18; CDR3aa: CASSQKGETQYF; CDR3nt: TGTGCCAGCTCACAAAAGGGAGAGACCCAGTACTTC
abundance: .; j_gene: TRBJ1-1; d_gene: TRBD1; v_gene: TRBV7-9; CDR3aa: CASSPRGTGGGHLNTEAFF; CDR3nt: TGTGCCAGCAGCCCACGCGGGACAGGGGGCGGCCACCTCAACACTGAAGCTTTCTTT
abundance: .; j_gene: TRBJ1-4; d_gene: .; v_gene: TRBV3-1/TRBV3-2; CDR3aa: CASSQEQVNEKLFF; CDR3nt: TGTGCCAGCAGCCAAGAACAGGTAAATGAAAAACTGTTTTTT
abundance: .; j_gene: TRBJ2-7; d_gene: .; v_gene: TRBV7-2; CDR3aa: CASSLGETYEQYF; CDR3nt: TGTGCCAGCAGCTTAGGCGAAACCTACGAGCAGTACTTC
abundance: .; j_gene: TRBJ2-3; d_gene: .; v_gene: TRBV11-2; CDR3aa: CASSLERGTQYF; CDR3nt: TGTGCCAGCAGCTTAGAGCGCGGTACGCAGTATTTT
abundance: few; j_gene: TRBJ1-1; d_gene: .; v_gene: TRBV14; CDR3aa: CASSRFDQGEAFF; CDR3nt: TGTGCCAGCAGCCGTTTCGACCAGGGTGAAGCTTTCTTT
abundance: .; j_gene: TRBJ2-1; d_gene: TRBD2; v_gene: TRBV10-3; CDR3aa: CAISDSLAGPVNEQFF; CDR3nt: TGTGCCATCAGTGATTCGCTAGCGGGTCCTGTGAATGAGCAGTTCTTC
abundance: .; j_gene: TRBJ1-2; d_gene: .; v_gene: TRBV3-1/TRBV3-2; CDR3aa: CASSQVRPANSNYGYTF; CDR3nt: TGTGCCAGCAGCCAAGTGAGGCCAGCAAATTCTAACTATGGCTACACCTTC
abundance: .; j_gene: TRBJ1-2; d_gene: TRBD1; v_gene: TRBV9; CDR3aa: CASSSPSGGGQGGRHYGYTF; CDR3nt: TGTGCCAGCAGCTCCCCGTCGGGGGGGGGACAGGGGGGGAGGCACTATGGCTACACCTTC
abundance: .; j_gene: TRBJ2-3; d_gene: .; v_gene: TRBV20-1; CDR3aa: CSAATDTQYF; CDR3nt: TGCAGTGCTGCAACAGATACGCAGTATTTT
abundance: .; j_gene: TRBJ2-5; d_gene: TRBD2; v_gene: TRBV5-4; CDR3aa: CASSSGTSRSLGETQYF; CDR3nt: TGTGCCAGCAGCTCCGGGACTAGCAGGAGTCTTGGAGAGACCCAGTACTTC
abundance: .; j_gene: TRBJ2-3; d_gene: .; v_gene: TRBV4-2; CDR3aa: CASSQDRAGARDTQYF; CDR3nt: TGTGCCAGCAGCCAAGATCGAGCGGGTGCCAGAGATACGCAGTATTTT
abundance: .; j_gene: TRBJ2-1; d_gene: TRBD2; v_gene: TRBV4-3; CDR3aa: CASSRQLAGGFNEQFF; CDR3nt: TGCGCCAGCAGCCGACAACTAGCGGGGGGGTTTAATGAGCAGTTCTTC
abundance: .; j_gene: TRBJ1-4; d_gene: .; v_gene: TRBV11-1; CDR3aa: CASSPHSGLGNEKLFF; CDR3nt: TGTGCCAGCAGCCCACATTCGGGTCTTGGGAATGAAAAACTGTTTTTT
abundance: few; j_gene: TRBJ1-6; d_gene: .; v_gene: TRBV4-1; CDR3aa: CASSQGYSNSPLHF; CDR3nt: TGCGCCAGCAGCCAAGGGTATTCTAATTCACCCCTCCACTTT
abundance: .; j_gene: TRBJ2-6; d_gene: .; v_gene: TRBV3-1/TRBV3-2; CDR3aa: CASSQGPGGANVLTF; CDR3nt: TGTGCCAGCAGCCAAGGCCCTGGGGGGGCCAACGTCCTGACTTTC
abundance: .; j_gene: TRBJ1-5; d_gene: TRBD1; v_gene: TRBV19; CDR3aa: CASSTRTGGAGQPQHF; CDR3nt: TGTGCCAGTAGTACCCGAACAGGGGGCGCGGGTCAGCCCCAGCATTTT
abundance: once; j_gene: TRBJ1-6; d_gene: .; v_gene: TRBV28; CDR3aa: CASSPFRGGWGNSPLHF; CDR3nt: TGTGCCAGCAGTCCTTTCCGCGGTGGGTGGGGAAATTCACCCCTCCACTTT
abundance: few; j_gene: TRBJ1-4; d_gene: TRBD1; v_gene: TRBV4-1; CDR3aa: CASSQAGTGVEKLFF; CDR3nt: TGCGCCAGCAGCCAAGCCGGGACAGGGGTTGAAAAACTGTTTTTT
abundance: .; j_gene: TRBJ1-5; d_gene: .; v_gene: TRBV6-6; CDR3aa: CASTPGGSGQPQHF; CDR3nt: TGTGCCAGCACCCCTGGGGGGAGTGGGCAGCCCCAGCATTTT
abundance: few; j_gene: TRBJ1-2; d_gene: .; v_gene: TRBV28; CDR3aa: CASSSLRVTVYGYTF; CDR3nt: TGTGCCAGCAGTTCCTTAAGGGTCACGGTCTATGGCTACACCTTC
abundance: .; j_gene: TRBJ2-3; d_gene: TRBD2; v_gene: TRBV6-5; CDR3aa: CASAGVPRDTQYF; CDR3nt: TGTGCCAGCGCGGGAGTACCCAGAGATACGCAGTATTTT
abundance: .; j_gene: TRBJ2-5; d_gene: .; v_gene: TRBV7-2; CDR3aa: CASSFRTYSETQYF; CDR3nt: TGTGCCAGCAGCTTCCGGACCTATTCAGAGACCCAGTACTTC
abundance: .; j_gene: TRBJ1-3; d_gene: .; v_gene: TRBV18; CDR3aa: CASSPPLRRGWPSGNTIYF; CDR3nt: TGTGCCAGCTCACCACCTTTGCGGAGGGGTTGGCCCTCTGGAAACACCATATATTTT
abundance: few; j_gene: TRBJ1-4; d_gene: .; v_gene: TRBV30; CDR3aa: CAWSLRAGGRLINEKLFF; CDR3nt: TGTGCCTGGAGCCTAAGAGCGGGCGGTCGGCTAATTAATGAAAAACTGTTTTTT